The clone carrying this T cell receptor beta chain has a single count. Antigen: not known. The library came from three nested PCR rounds adapted from ARM-PCR protocols. MiXCR was run by TCRdb on the multiplex PCR reads, yielding one entry per CDR3 protein. The profile covers more than 75,000 distinct CDR3 sequences, with 80% to 85% appearing a single time and about an eighth taken by the ten largest. The data were obtained in a study of tumor and adjacent non-tumor tissue in lung cancer. Across the study: Histology: under 15 adenocarcinoma, 2 squamous cell carcinoma, 1 small cell lung cancer. Patients were aged roughly 31 to 76, fewer than twelve men and about 5 women, stage I to III. About 4.17 million productive TCRbeta reads were obtained per sample on average. Study-level points and caveats: In normal lung, the top 100 clones were significantly more dominant than in tumor.

The template was RNA from unsorted bulk tissue. In germline, CDR1 is SGHAT, CDR2 FQNNGV. This CDR3 is built from 13 residues. The chain uses TRBV11-2 and TRBJ2-7; a weak D match, TRBD1 (5 bases). The TCR comes from a woman aged 45 to 65 with non-small cell lung cancer. The sample consisted of lung tumor tissue. The CDR3 loop is CTGNTDSDYEQYF. In DNA, the CDR3 is TGTACCGGCAACACCGACAGTGACTACGAGCAGTACTTC.